The next 32 T cell receptor beta chains were all read from a single sample in a study of Graves' ophthalmopathy and Graves' hyperthyroidism. TCR beta CDR3 amplification used RNA transcripts. A first-round RT-PCR used HTBI primers, followed by a second-round multiplex PCR. Using its own MiXCR run on the multiplex PCR reads, TCRdb lists one record per CDR3 protein. The sample holds over 45,000 distinct CDR3 sequences, over 40% seen once. Sequencing was done on a sample of peripheral blood. The receptor source for this set is an adult man with Graves' ophthalmopathy.

This clonotype was detected ten times or more. J is TRBJ2-3 and V is TRBV10-2; 12 bases align to TRBD2. CDR3 length: 17 residues. The J segment lost 0 bases and the V segment lost 8 bases, leaving 9 bases of the junction unmatched. Germline values: CDR1 WSHSY, CDR2 SAAADI. The CDR3 DNA sequence: TGCGCCAGCTCAATGACTAGCGGGGGACCGAGCACAGATACGCAGTATTTT. This encodes CASSMTSGGPSTDTQYF.

The chain links TRBV7-3 to TRBJ1-6; D unclear. CDR3 length equals 13 residues. Germline values: CDR1 SGHTA, CDR2 FQGTGA. V was clipped by 1 base and J by 10 bases, with 8 bases between them. CDR3 bases: TGTGCCAGCAGCTTAAGTGCTAACTCACCCCTCCACTTT. Translated, it gives CASSLSANSPLHF.

Note on this clonotype: At one end, the junction sequence differs from germline, possibly due to a read error. The chain joins TRBV20-1 to TRBJ2-3, with a weak D call TRBD2 (7 bases). This CDR3 has 14 amino acids. Germline CDR1 is DFQATT and CDR2 is SNEGSKA (reference sequence). The CDR3 spells CSALRTGGADMQYF. Written as DNA, the CDR3 is TGCAGTGCGTTAAGGACTGGGGGGGCAGATATGCAGTATTTT.

The chain employs TRBV9 and TRBJ2-3, with D possibly being TRBD1 (5 bases). Germline assignment: CDR1 SGDLS and CDR2 YYNGEE. The length of the CDR3 is 15 residues. The V and J ends lost 5 bases and 0 bases respectively, with 13 bases between them. In nucleotides, the CDR3 is TGTGCCAGCAGTGCGACAGAGACTAGCACAGATACGCAGTATTTT. Amino acid sequence: CASSATETSTDTQYF.

This clonotype was observed a single time. The J gene is TRBJ1-5, the V gene TRBV5-5; 9 nucleotides line up with TRBD1. This CDR3 is 16 amino acids long. Losses at the gene ends were 3 bases for V and 3 bases for J; bases not matched to a gene: 7. Germline CDR1 SGHKS, CDR2 YYEKEE (reference sequence). CDR3 residues: CASSSGGQGNNQPQHF. The DNA for the CDR3 is TGTGCCAGCAGCTCAGGGGGACAGGGCAACAATCAGCCCCAGCATTTT.

The V gene is TRBV6-1, the J gene TRBJ2-1, with a tentative D call TRBD2 (6 bases). This CDR3 contains 14 residues. Trimming took 7 bases from V and 5 from J, leaving 15 bases between them. CDR1 MNHNS and CDR2 SASEGT come from the germline V gene. The CDR3 sequence is CASKRGLAHNEQFF. In DNA, the CDR3 is TGTGCCAGCAAAAGGGGACTGGCCCACAATGAGCAGTTCTTC.

Many counts were recorded for this clonotype. The gene calls are TRBV27 and TRBJ2-5; D gene uncertain. This CDR3 region has 13 residues. V lost 4 bases and J 4 bases, leaving 10 bases between the germline ends. Per the germline V gene, CDR1 is MNHEY and CDR2 is SMNVEV (reference sequence). This CDR3 is CASSSWSSETQYF. CDR3 DNA sequence: TGTGCCAGCAGTTCATGGTCATCAGAGACCCAGTACTTC.

V gene TRBV10-2 combines with J gene TRBJ2-7; the match to TRBD2 covers 8 bases. From germline, CDR1 is WSHSY and CDR2 SAAADI. The CDR3 loop spans 17 amino acids. V was clipped by 6 bases and J by 4 bases; unmatched bases: 17. DNA for the CDR3: TGCGCCAGCAGCCAAGTACTGCCGGGGGGGAGCGTGTACGAGCAGTACGTC. It is translated as CASSQVLPGGSVYEQYV.

This clonotype was picked up many times. This chain connects TRBV5-8 to TRBJ2-3; D is possibly TRBD2 (5 bases). Germline values: CDR1 SGHTS, CDR2 YDEGEE. Trimming pared 1 base from V and 5 bases from J, leaving 8 bases between. CDR3 length: 13 residues. CDR3 sequence: CASSLQGRDTQYF. For the CDR3, the DNA is TGTGCCAGCAGCTTGCAAGGGAGAGATACGCAGTATTTT. The full variable domain, in which reference TRBV5-8 and TRBJ2-3 provide the parts outside the CDR3, is EAGVTQSPTHLIKTRGQQATLRCSPISGHTSVYWYQQALGLGLQFLLWYDEGEERNRGNFPPRFSGRQFPNYSSELNVNALELEDSALYLCASSLQGRDTQYFGPGTRLTVL.

This clonotype was seen just once. The chain couples TRBV19 to TRBJ2-3; 11 bases are shared with TRBD2. CDR3 length equals 15 residues. Looked up from germline, CDR1 is LNHDA and CDR2 is SQIVND (reference sequence). V was pared by 7 bases and J by 11 bases, with 14 bases of the junction left unmatched. The CDR3 loop is CASKVLAGGYNEQYF. Here the CDR3 DNA reads TGTGCCAGTAAGGTGCTAGCGGGGGGCTACAATGAGCAGTATTTT.

As regards this clonotype: A much bigger clone sits one base away, suggesting this may be a read error. The chain joins TRBV20-1 to TRBJ2-7; D remains unclear. This CDR3 is 14 amino acids long. Germline CDR1 is DFQATT and CDR2 is SNEGSKA (reference sequence). Trimming took off 3 bases at V and 3 bases at J, with 15 bases between the two ends. The CDR3 reads CSASWGFNIYEQYF. The CDR3 bases are TGCAGTGCTAGTTGGGGATTCAATATCTACGAGCAGTACTTC.

The gene calls are TRBV2 and TRBJ1-4, with TRBD1 matching 7 bases. V dropped 6 bases and J dropped 7; count of bases not matched to a gene: 11. The CDR3 contains 15 residues. Germline CDR1 and CDR2: SNHLY and FYNNEI. In DNA form, the CDR3 reads TGTGCCAGCAGCTCGCACAGGGGAGTGGGTGAAAAACTGTTTTTT. This gives the protein CASSSHRGVGEKLFF.

In its sample, this clonotype was seen many times. J is TRBJ2-2 and V is TRBV9; D is unclear. The CDR3 runs 13 residues. The V gene lost 0 bases and the J gene lost 6 bases, with 6 bases spanning the gap. Per the germline V gene, CDR1 is SGDLS and CDR2 is YYNGEE. The CDR3 here is CASSVDGAGELFF. CDR3 nucleotides: TGTGCCAGCAGCGTAGATGGGGCCGGGGAGCTGTTTTTT.

For this clonotype: At one end, the junction sequence differs from germline, possibly due to a read error. CDR3 sequence reads: CASSYPTGGARAGELFF. As DNA, the CDR3 is TGTGCCAGCAGTTACCCTACAGGGGGCGCGAGAGCCGGGGAGCTGTTCTTT. This chain connects TRBV7-8 to TRBJ2-2, with TRBD1 identical over 9 bases. CDR3 length equals 17 residues. The germline V gene encodes CDR1 SGHVS and CDR2 FQNEAQ.

The chain links TRBV5-1 to TRBJ2-2; D gene ambiguous. The CDR3 loop spans 13 amino acids. From germline, CDR1 is SGHRS and CDR2 YFSETQ. The V end lost 7 bases, the J end lost 7 bases, and 14 bases lay between the germline ends. CDR3 region: CASRSGWIGELFF. The CDR3 DNA is TGCGCCAGCCGTTCCGGGTGGATCGGGGAGCTGTTTTTT.

V usage is TRBV7-2 and J usage is TRBJ2-5; no definite D call. The CDR3 extends over 12 amino acids. Trimming pared 3 bases from V and 2 bases from J, leaving 4 bases between. CDR1 is SGHTA, CDR2 FQGNSA, per germline. The DNA of the CDR3 is TGTGCCAGCAGCTTCTTGCAAGAGACCCAGTACTTC. This encodes CASSFLQETQYF.

A remark on this clonotype: Lacking the conserved final phenylalanine or tryptophan, this CDR3 likely reflects a read error. The chain has TRBV30 and TRBJ1-4, with 7 positions matching TRBD1. The ends lost 1 base at V and 7 bases at J; junction bases unmatched: 12. The germline V gene encodes CDR1 GTSNPN and CDR2 SVGIG (reference sequence). This CDR3 region has 16 residues. The CDR3: CAWSATTGAVGEKLFS. CDR3 bases: TGTGCCTGGAGTGCTACAACAGGGGCGGTTGGTGAAAAACTGTTTTCT.

This clonotype was observed at least ten times. The chain is built from TRBV5-1 and TRBJ1-1; D perhaps matches TRBD1 (6 bases). Germline CDR1 SGHRS, CDR2 YFSETQ. This CDR3 contains 14 residues. Trimming left V 0 bases short and J 10 bases short, with 16 bases between. CDR3 nucleotide sequence: TGCGCCAGCAGCTTGGACGCCCGGGGGGCTGGAGCTTTCTTT. Amino acids: CASSLDARGAGAFF.

This clonotype was seen only a few times. The J gene is TRBJ2-7, the V gene TRBV7-8, with TRBD2 identical over 12 bases. Germline trimming cut 5 bases from V and 0 bases from J; bases unmatched to any gene: 8. Looked up from germline, CDR1 is SGHVS and CDR2 is FQNEAQ. The CDR3 extends over 17 amino acids. The CDR3 protein is CASSPRLAGEFSYEQYF. Written as DNA, the CDR3 is TGTGCCAGCAGCCCCCGACTAGCGGGAGAGTTCTCCTACGAGCAGTACTTC.

Of note for this clonotype: The junction departs from germline at one end; a sequencing error may be responsible. The chain couples TRBV19 to TRBJ2-2; either TRBD1 or TRBD2 may supply D (5 bases each). CDR1 LNHDA and CDR2 SQIVND come from the germline V gene (reference sequence). There are 14 residues in the CDR3. CDR3 residues: CASTNRMGNGELFF. The CDR3 coding sequence is TGTGCCAGTACGAACAGGATGGGCAACGGGGAGCTATTTTTT.

In this sample, this clonotype turned up many times. In DNA form, the CDR3 reads TGTGCCAGTAGTATTTCGGGGAACACTGAAGCTTTCTTT. Translation gives CASSISGNTEAFF. V gene TRBV19 combines with J gene TRBJ1-1; D remains ambiguous. Germline lookup yields CDR1 LNHDA and CDR2 SQIVND (reference sequence). V was cut by 3 bases and J by 1 base, with 6 bases left in between. The CDR3 covers 13 residues.

This clonotype showed up many times. A much more abundant neighbour one base away suggests this may be a read error. The rearrangement links TRBV19 to TRBJ1-2, with TRBD1 as a possible D gene (5 bases). The germline V gene has CDR1 LNHDA and CDR2 SQIVND (reference sequence). With 6 bases removed from V and 6 bases from J, the gap between germline ends came to 11 bases. The CDR3 extends over 12 amino acids. Here the CDR3 DNA reads TGTGCCAGTAGGGGGGACGACCATGGCTACACCTTC. Protein sequence: CASRGDDHGYTF.

The chain joins TRBV5-6 to TRBJ2-1; D unresolved. Trimming took off 4 bases at V and 7 bases at J, with 9 bases between the two ends. The CDR3 is made up of 12 amino acids. Germline V CDR1 and CDR2: SGHDT, YYEEEE. In nucleotides, the CDR3 is TGTGCCAGCAGCCCCCCCGGGAATGAGCAGTTCTTC. Translating it yields CASSPPGNEQFF.

In its sample, this clonotype was seen many times. This chain connects TRBV14 to TRBJ1-6; no reliable D call. The V end lost 4 bases, the J end lost 7 bases, and 14 bases lay between the germline ends. From germline, CDR1 is SGHDN and CDR2 FVKESK. CDR3 length: 15 residues. Written as DNA, the CDR3 is TGTGCCAGCAGCCGTGAGGTTGGGCAGAATTCACCCCTCCACTTT. Protein: CASSREVGQNSPLHF.

In its sample, this clonotype was seen many times. The gene calls are TRBV9 and TRBJ1-3; 10 nucleotides match TRBD1. V lost 0 bases and J lost 4; bases outside the gene matches: 4. The CDR3 has 16 residues. Germline V gene data show CDR1 as SGDLS and CDR2 as YYNGEE. The CDR3 sequence is CASSVAGTGAGNTIYF. The DNA of the CDR3 is TGTGCCAGCAGCGTAGCTGGGACAGGGGCCGGAAACACCATATATTTT.

The chain employs TRBV7-9 and TRBJ1-4; D gene ambiguous. The CDR3 length is 14 residues. Germline assignment: CDR1 SEHNR and CDR2 FQNEAQ (reference sequence). Trimming removed 1 base from V and 8 bases from J, with 11 bases in between. As DNA, the CDR3 is TGTGCCAGCAGCTTAGGACAAGTTGACGAAAAACTGTTTTTT. This translates into CASSLGQVDEKLFF.

The chain carries TRBV5-4 and TRBJ2-7; the D gene is possibly TRBD2 (5 bases). Trimming removed 1 base from V and 0 bases from J, with 11 bases in between. From germline, CDR1 is SGHNT and CDR2 YYREEE (reference sequence). The CDR3 is made up of 15 amino acids. In nucleotides, the CDR3 is TGTGCCAGCAGCTTGACGAGGGCGGGCTCCTACGAGCAGTACTTC. It is translated as CASSLTRAGSYEQYF.

Note on this clonotype: Since no conserved phenylalanine or tryptophan closes the CDR3, a read error is the likely cause. V and J are TRBV6-8 and TRBJ1-6; maybe TRBD1 (6 bases). The CDR3 spans 13 residues. Germline lookup yields CDR1 MNHGY and CDR2 SAAAGT. The CDR3 here is CASQDSYNSPLHL. For the CDR3, the DNA is TGTGCCAGCCAGGACAGCTATAACTCACCCCTCCACCTT.

This clonotype is medium-sized within its sample. The gene calls are TRBV19 and TRBJ2-7; no clear D gene. V was cut by 4 bases and J by 0 bases, with 16 bases left in between. This CDR3 is 16 amino acids long. Germline V gene lookup returns CDR1 LNHDA and CDR2 SQIVND (reference sequence). CDR3 sequence (DNA): TGTGCCAGTAGTACCCCCCTAGACTCCGCCTCCTACGAGCAGTACTTC. Translating gives CASSTPLDSASYEQYF.

Only a few counts were recorded for this clonotype. The chain has TRBV2 and TRBJ2-3, with 9 bases fitting TRBD2. Unmatched junction bases numbered 7, after V lost 5 bases and J lost 1 base. The CDR3 runs 16 residues. Germline V gene lookup returns CDR1 SNHLY and CDR2 FYNNEI. The CDR3 spells CASSTRAGGGTDTQYF. CDR3 bases: TGTGCCAGCAGTACCAGGGCGGGAGGGGGCACAGATACGCAGTATTTT.

This clonotype was picked up many times. This chain links TRBV29-1 with TRBJ2-1, with 14 nucleotides matching TRBD2. This CDR3 has 14 amino acids. J lost 4 bases, V lost 6 bases, and 2 bases had no gene match. The V gene's germline CDR1 is SQVTM and CDR2 ANQGSEA. For the CDR3, the DNA is TGCAGCGTGGGGACTAGCGGGGGTTACAATGAGCAGTTCTTC. Translating it yields CSVGTSGGYNEQFF.

This clonotype is labeled as medium-sized (0.01 to 0.1%). V is TRBV9 and J is TRBJ1-6; D ambiguous. V shed 0 bases and J shed 13 bases, with 8 bases lying between them. Per the germline V gene, CDR1 is SGDLS and CDR2 is YYNGEE. The CDR3 runs 12 residues. DNA for the CDR3: TGTGCCAGCAGCGTAGTTGGAGGGCCCCTCCACTTT. Its translation is CASSVVGGPLHF. Variable domain in full (rest from reference TRBV9 and TRBJ1-6): DSGVTQTPKHLITATGQRVTLRCSPRSGDLSVYWYQQSLDQGLQFLIQYYNGEERAKGNILERFSAQQFPDLHSELNLSSLELGDSALYFCASSVVGGPLHFGNGTRLTVT.